This T cell receptor beta chain was recorded in a study of beta chain features in type 1 diabetes. Regarding the study as a whole: For type 1 diabetes patients, VDJ junctions showed fewer insertions and more deletions. Healthy donors had naive, central memory and Treg TCRB repertoires that appeared less similar than those seen among patients. Moderate yet significant TCRB CDR3 shortening was seen in Type 1 diabetes patients in all four CD4+ subsets.

Germline loops: CDR1 SGHNT, CDR2 YENEEA. The CDR3 runs to 15 residues. Trimming removed 1 base from V and 4 bases from J; junction bases left unmatched: 6. What was sequenced were expressed TCRB transcripts, since all of the isolated RNA had been reverse transcribed. Naive, central memory and regulatory T cell samples produced a mean of roughly 3.8 million reads. Measured with immunoSEQ multiplex PCR; TCRdb has only the in-frame clones, and not every one. The sample has 52,000 or so clones, around 50% seen once. Comments on this clone: What it binds is not known.

Each of the CD4+ naive, central memory, regulatory and stem cell-like memory populations was sorted via CD45RO/CCR7/CD25/CD127/CD95/CD27. The specimen sequenced was Tregs from blood. This TCR was recovered from a middle-aged woman with type 1 diabetes. The V and J genes are TRBV11-3 and TRBJ2-7; 8 bases fit TRBD1. Here the CDR3 reads CASSLGSGTGYEQYF. CDR3 DNA: TGTGCCAGCAGCTTAGGTTCCGGGACAGGTTACGAGCAGTACTTC.